The 5 T cell receptor beta chains below were found in one sample sequenced in a study of T cell responses to AZD1222 COVID-19 vaccine. Generated by immunoSEQ multiplex PCR, the TCRdb table keeps only in-frame clones and is missing some. The repertoire has some 150,000 clones, roughly 84% of them found once; the top ten carry around 5.1%. Sample: peripheral blood, taken 28 days after the second AZD1222 dose. These receptors originate from an adult who received the AZD1222 COVID-19 vaccine.

The chain joins TRBV10-3 to TRBJ1-3, with D hard to call. V lost 9 bases and J lost 0, with 9 bases in between. From germline, CDR1 is ENHRY and CDR2 SYGVKD. The CDR3 has 13 residues. CDR3 sequence (DNA): TGTGCCATTACGGAATACTCTGGAAACACCATATATTTT. This encodes CAITEYSGNTIYF.

In its sample, this clone was seen once. The genes are TRBV27 and TRBJ1-1, with 7 bases that match TRBD1. The CDR3 is made up of 14 amino acids. Trimming cost V 2 bases and J 0 bases; bases outside gene matches: 0. Germline V gene sequence: CDR1 MNHEY, CDR2 SMNVEV (reference sequence). The CDR3 region has the DNA TGTGCCAGCAGTTTAACAGGGGTGAACACTGAAGCTTTCTTT. Protein product: CASSLTGVNTEAFF.

This sequence joins TRBV5-4 and TRBJ2-7, with 7 bases lining up with TRBD1. Per the germline V gene, CDR1 is SGHNT and CDR2 is YYREEE (reference sequence). The CDR3 runs 14 residues. V lost 0 bases to trimming and J lost 2 bases; unmatched junction nucleotides: 2. CDR3 sequence reads: CASSLGDSAYEQYF. DNA of the CDR3: TGTGCCAGCAGCTTGGGGGACAGCGCCTACGAGCAGTACTTC. The full variable domain, completed using reference TRBV5-4 and TRBJ2-7, is ETGVTQSPTHLIKTRGQQVTLRCSSQSGHNTVSWYQQALGQGPQFIFQYYREEENGRGNFPPRFSGLQFPNYSSELNVNALELDDSALYLCASSLGDSAYEQYFGPGTRLTVT.

This chain joins TRBV10-3 and TRBJ2-1, with no clear D. The V gene lost 6 bases and the J gene lost 6 bases, with 6 bases spanning the gap. Germline assignment: CDR1 ENHRY and CDR2 SYGVKD. The CDR3 extends over 11 amino acids. In nucleotides, the CDR3 is TGTGCCATCAGAGGTGGCAATGAGCAGTTCTTC. Amino acid sequence: CAIRGGNEQFF.

This clone was seen only a few times. This chain links TRBV12-3 or TRBV12-4 with TRBJ1-5; D uncertain. Between the trimmed V and J ends, which lost 6 bases and 0 bases, there was a span of 6 bases. There are 13 residues in the CDR3. The chain's CDR3 is CASSDNSNQPQHF. CDR3 DNA: TGTGCCAGCAGCGACAATAGCAATCAGCCCCAGCATTTT.